The source of this TCR beta chain is a study of blood T cell repertoires in COVID-19. About the study: Acute and convalescent COVID-19 samples came from the United States, Italy and Spain.

Source study methods: Using reference gene primer amplification, nucleated cell counts were estimated. Profiled with immunoSEQ multiplex PCR; TCRdb holds only in-frame clones, not every one. V, J and clone size are taken as reported in that table, and D and trimming were inferred from the DNA itself. Among 150,000 to 170,000 clones listed, about 90% were seen once. A single count supports this clone. CDR1 LNHDA and CDR2 SQIVND come from the germline V gene (reference sequence). The V end lost 8 bases, the J end lost 1 base, and 14 bases lay between the germline ends. The CDR3 runs to 14 residues. The sequenced sample was peripheral blood. This TCR came from a man aged 50 to 59 with acute or convalescent COVID-19. This chain joins TRBV19 and TRBJ1-2; possible D gene TRBD1, 6 bases. The CDR3 spells CASRTVRINYGYTF. As DNA, the CDR3 is TGTGCCAGTCGGACAGTGCGGATTAACTATGGCTACACCTTC. Variable domain in full (rest from reference TRBV19 and TRBJ1-2): DGGITQSPKYLFRKEGQNVTLSCEQNLNHDAMYWYRQDPGQGLRLIYYSQIVNDFQKGDIAEGYSVSREKKESFPLTVTSAQKNPTAFYLCASRTVRINYGYTFGSGTRLTVV.